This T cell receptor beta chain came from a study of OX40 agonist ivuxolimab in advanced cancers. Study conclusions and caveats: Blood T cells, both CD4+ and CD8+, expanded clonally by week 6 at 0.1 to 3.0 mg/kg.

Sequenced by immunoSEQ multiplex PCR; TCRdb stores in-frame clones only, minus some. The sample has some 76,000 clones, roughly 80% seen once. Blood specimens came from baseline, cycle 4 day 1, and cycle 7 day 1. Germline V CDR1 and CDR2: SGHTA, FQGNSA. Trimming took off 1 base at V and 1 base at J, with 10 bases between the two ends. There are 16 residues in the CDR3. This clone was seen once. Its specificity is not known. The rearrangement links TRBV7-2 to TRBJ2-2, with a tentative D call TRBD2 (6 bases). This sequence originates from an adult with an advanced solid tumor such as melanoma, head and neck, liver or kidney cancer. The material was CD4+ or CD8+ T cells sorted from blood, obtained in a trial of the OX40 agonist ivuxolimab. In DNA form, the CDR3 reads TGTGCCAGCAGCTTAGGGGGGGACCTGAACACCGGGGAGCTGTTTTTT. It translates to CASSLGGDLNTGELFF.